The rows below give T cell receptor beta chains drawn from one sample of a study of radiotherapy plus CTLA-4 blockade in lung cancer. Here immunoSEQ multiplex PCR was the method, and the copy in TCRdb shows in-frame clones only, minus some. The sample yields 65,000 to 85,000 clones, about 72% seen once. The material sequenced was peripheral blood, taken from a patient treated with radiotherapy plus ipilimumab. These receptors were obtained from a human donor with non-small cell lung cancer whose response to radiotherapy plus ipilimumab could not be evaluated. Some clones in this sample may be carry-over from other donors' samples. CDR3s include the opening cysteine and the closing phenylalanine or tryptophan. The D gene is left open where the match is weak. Size is omitted from some rows. Given values are once, few, many or a class for expanded clones.

clone size	D gene	V gene	J gene	CDR3 DNA	CDR3 protein
few	NA	TRBV6-5	TRBJ2-7	TGTGCCAGCAGTGAAATCGGGGACGAGCAGTACTTC	CASSEIGDEQYF
NA	TRBD2	TRBV9	TRBJ2-3	TGTGCCAGCAGCGTAGAACCTTCCCCCCTAGCGGGGGGATACACAGATACGCAGTATTTT	CASSVEPSPLAGGYTDTQYF
once	NA	TRBV5-6	TRBJ1-2	TGTGCCAGCAGCCCCGATTCGGATGGCTACACCTTC	CASSPDSDGYTF
NA	NA	TRBV7-3	TRBJ2-7	TGTGCCAGCAGTAGGGGGAGTGGAGAGGAGCAGTACTTC	CASSRGSGEEQYF
NA	NA	TRBV5-1	TRBJ1-1	TGCGCCAGCAGCTTCGCCGGCACTGAAGCTTTCTTT	CASSFAGTEAFF
NA	NA	TRBV19	TRBJ1-1	TGTGCCAGTAGTCTTCCCGCGGGGGGAGCCACTGAAGCTTTCTTT	CASSLPAGGATEAFF
NA	TRBD2	TRBV4-2	TRBJ2-5	TGTGCCGGCAGCCAGATTGCTAGCGGGGGGGCCGAGACCCAGTACTTC	CAGSQIASGGAETQYF
NA	NA	TRBV7-9	TRBJ2-4	TGTGCCAGCAGCTTAGACAACAGGGATAAAAACATTCAGTACTTC	CASSLDNRDKNIQYF
few	NA	TRBV11-3	TRBJ1-1	TGTGCCAGCAGCTTAGGAGGGAGGGCTGAAGCTTTCTTT	CASSLGGRAEAFF
NA	NA	TRBV5-1	TRBJ1-1	TGCGCCAGCAGCCCTCCCCTGAACACTGAAGCTTTCTTT	CASSPPLNTEAFF
NA	NA	TRBV5-6	TRBJ2-5	TGTGCCAGCAGCACTTCCAGGGGCGCCGAGACCCAGTACTTC	CASSTSRGAETQYF
NA	TRBD1	TRBV9	TRBJ1-2	TGTGCCAGCGGGGACAGGGACCTCTATGGCTACACCTTC	CASGDRDLYGYTF